The 9 T cell receptor beta chains presented below share a single source sample, sequenced in a study of blood T cell repertoires in COVID-19. TCRdb keeps only in-frame clones here, not all; method: immunoSEQ multiplex PCR. The table has 99,000 or so clones, more than 75% seen once; the top ten hold 15%. Sequences were obtained from peripheral blood. The receptor set was obtained from a middle-aged man with acute or convalescent COVID-19.

As to this clone: Other DNA sequences in this sample translate to the same CDR3. CDR3 protein: CASSIATSGYSYEQYF. In DNA form, the CDR3 reads TGTGCCAGTAGTATAGCAACTAGCGGGTACTCCTACGAGCAGTACTTC. The rearrangement joins TRBV19 to TRBJ2-7, with TRBD2 matching over 9 bases. V shed 1 base and J 0 bases; nucleotides not matched to a gene: 4. Germline values: CDR1 LNHDA, CDR2 SQIVND (reference sequence). CDR3 length: 16 residues. Full variable domain (remainder filled in from reference TRBV19 and TRBJ2-7): DGGITQSPKYLFRKEGQNVTLSCEQNLNHDAMYWYRQDPGQGLRLIYYSQIVNDFQKGDIAEGYSVSREKKESFPLTVTSAQKNPTAFYLCASSIATSGYSYEQYFGPGTRLTVT.

The gene calls are TRBV11-3 and TRBJ2-1, with D perhaps matching TRBD2 (5 bases). This CDR3 is 19 amino acids long. V was trimmed by 0 bases and J by 8 bases, leaving 26 bases between them. In germline, CDR1 is SGHNT, CDR2 YENEEA. CDR3: CASSLEDPFEAASLDEQFF. The CDR3 region has the DNA TGTGCCAGCAGCTTAGAGGACCCCTTCGAAGCGGCTAGCCTGGATGAGCAGTTCTTC.

The gene calls are TRBV6-5 and TRBJ1-3; D gene ambiguous. V lost 1 base, J lost 13 bases, and 11 bases lay in between. Per the germline V gene, CDR1 is MNHEY and CDR2 is SVGAGI. The length of the CDR3 is 12 residues. CDR3 in amino acids: CASSYLAGPIYF. The CDR3 DNA reads as TGTGCCAGCAGTTACTTGGCAGGCCCTATATATTTT.

This clone appeared a single time. The rearrangement links TRBV5-1 to TRBJ2-1; 8 bases map to TRBD2. The CDR3 loop spans 15 amino acids. V lost 4 bases and J lost 4; bases outside the gene matches: 7. CDR1 is SGHRS, CDR2 YFSETQ, per germline. The CDR3 coding sequence is TGCGCCAGCAGCAGGGTCCAGCGGGAGTACAATGAGCAGTTCTTC. Protein: CASSRVQREYNEQFF.

The rearrangement links TRBV18 to TRBJ2-1, with D possibly being TRBD2 (6 bases). The CDR3 covers 13 residues. From germline, CDR1 is KGHSH and CDR2 LQKENI. Trimming left V 3 bases short and J 5 bases short, with 8 bases between. The CDR3 DNA follows: TGTGCCAGCTCACCGGGACTCCACAATGAGCAGTTCTTC. Amino acids: CASSPGLHNEQFF.

The rearrangement joins TRBV5-1 to TRBJ2-6; 12 nucleotides align to TRBD1. Per the germline V gene, CDR1 is SGHRS and CDR2 is YFSETQ. With 5 bases clipped from V and 3 bases from J, the junction kept 6 bases outside the gene matches. The CDR3 covers 17 residues. The CDR3 here is CASRPGQGAVGANVLTF. The CDR3 DNA reads as TGCGCCAGCAGACCGGGACAGGGGGCGGTTGGGGCCAACGTCCTGACTTTC.

The rearrangement joins TRBV12-3 or TRBV12-4 to TRBJ2-3, with TRBD2 as a possible D gene (6 bases). This CDR3 spans 13 amino acids. V gave up 5 bases and J gave up 6 bases, with 12 bases separating them. CDR3 amino acids: CASSLREKDTQYF. As DNA, the CDR3 is TGTGCCAGCAGTCTCCGGGAGAAGGATACGCAGTATTTT.

This clone came up once. The rearrangement joins TRBV24-1 to TRBJ2-2; tentative D call: TRBD1 (6 bases). The CDR3 is 14 residues long. In germline, CDR1 is KGHDR, CDR2 SFDVKD. V lost 7 bases and J lost 1, with 9 bases in between. CDR3 region: CATSGTWNTGELFF. Written as DNA, the CDR3 is TGTGCCACCAGCGGGACATGGAACACCGGGGAGCTGTTTTTT.

The chain carries TRBV4-2 and TRBJ1-4, with D perhaps matching TRBD1 (6 bases). Germline CDR1 is LGHNA and CDR2 is YNFKEQ. V was pared by 1 base and J by 8 bases, with 14 bases between. CDR3 size: 15 residues. CDR3 loop: CASSQGGQGYEKLFF. Written as DNA, the CDR3 is TGTGCCAGCAGCCAAGGGGGGCAGGGGTACGAAAAACTGTTTTTT.